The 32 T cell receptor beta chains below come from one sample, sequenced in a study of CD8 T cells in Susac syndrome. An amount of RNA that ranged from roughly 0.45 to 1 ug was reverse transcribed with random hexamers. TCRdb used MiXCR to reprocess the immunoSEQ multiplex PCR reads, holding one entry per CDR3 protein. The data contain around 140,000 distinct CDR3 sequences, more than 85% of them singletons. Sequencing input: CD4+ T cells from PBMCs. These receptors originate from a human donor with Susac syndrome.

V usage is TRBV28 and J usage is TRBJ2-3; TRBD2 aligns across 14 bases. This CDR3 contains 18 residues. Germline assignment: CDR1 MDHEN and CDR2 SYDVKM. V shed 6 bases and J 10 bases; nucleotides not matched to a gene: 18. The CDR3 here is CASSPSGRSGTSGSAQYF. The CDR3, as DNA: TGTGCCAGCAGCCCCTCCGGACGGTCCGGGACTAGCGGGAGTGCGCAGTATTTT.

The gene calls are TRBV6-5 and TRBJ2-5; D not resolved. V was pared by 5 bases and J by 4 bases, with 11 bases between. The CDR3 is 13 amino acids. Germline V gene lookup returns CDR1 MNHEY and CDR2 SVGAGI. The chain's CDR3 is CASSLQSLETQYF. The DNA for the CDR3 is TGTGCCAGCAGTCTACAGAGCCTAGAGACCCAGTACTTC.

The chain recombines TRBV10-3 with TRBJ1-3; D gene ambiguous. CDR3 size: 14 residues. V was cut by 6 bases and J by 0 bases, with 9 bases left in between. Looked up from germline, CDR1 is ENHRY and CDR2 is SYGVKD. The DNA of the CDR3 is TGTGCCATCAGCGATATTGTCTCTGGAAACACCATATATTTT. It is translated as CAISDIVSGNTIYF.

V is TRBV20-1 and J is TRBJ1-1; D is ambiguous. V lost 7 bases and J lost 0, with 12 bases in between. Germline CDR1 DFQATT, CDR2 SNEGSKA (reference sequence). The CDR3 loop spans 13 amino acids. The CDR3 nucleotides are TGCAGTGGGTCCCTTTCCATGAACACTGAAGCTTTCTTT. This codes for CSGSLSMNTEAFF.

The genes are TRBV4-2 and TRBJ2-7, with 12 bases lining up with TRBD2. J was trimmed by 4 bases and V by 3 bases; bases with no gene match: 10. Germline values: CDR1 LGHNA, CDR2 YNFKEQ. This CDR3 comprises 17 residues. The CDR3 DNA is TGTGCCAGCAGCCACCTAGGACTAGCGGGGACGCAATACGAGCAGTACTTC. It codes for CASSHLGLAGTQYEQYF.

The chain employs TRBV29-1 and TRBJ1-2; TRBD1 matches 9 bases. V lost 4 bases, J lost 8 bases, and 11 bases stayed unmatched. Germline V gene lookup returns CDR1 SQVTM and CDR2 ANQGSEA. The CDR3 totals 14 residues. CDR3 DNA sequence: TGCAGCGTTGCCCCGCGTGGGACAGGGATAGGCTACACCTTC. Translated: CSVAPRGTGIGYTF.

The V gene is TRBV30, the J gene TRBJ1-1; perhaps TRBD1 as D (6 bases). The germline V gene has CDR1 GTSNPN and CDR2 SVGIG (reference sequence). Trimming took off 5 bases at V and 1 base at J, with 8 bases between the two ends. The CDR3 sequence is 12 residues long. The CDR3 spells CAWGQPNTEAFF. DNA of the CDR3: TGTGCCTGGGGACAGCCGAACACTGAAGCTTTCTTT.

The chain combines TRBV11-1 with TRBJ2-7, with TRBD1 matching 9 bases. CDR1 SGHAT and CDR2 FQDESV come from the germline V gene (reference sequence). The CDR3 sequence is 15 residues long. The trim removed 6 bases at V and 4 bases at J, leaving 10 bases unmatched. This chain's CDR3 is CASRLAGTGSYEQYF. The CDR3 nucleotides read TGTGCCAGCAGACTCGCCGGGACAGGGTCTTACGAGCAGTACTTC.

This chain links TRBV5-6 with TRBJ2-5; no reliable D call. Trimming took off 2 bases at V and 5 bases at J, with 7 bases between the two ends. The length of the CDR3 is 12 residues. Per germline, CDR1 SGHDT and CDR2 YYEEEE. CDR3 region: CASSFARETQYF. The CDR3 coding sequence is TGTGCCAGCAGCTTCGCGCGGGAGACCCAGTACTTC.

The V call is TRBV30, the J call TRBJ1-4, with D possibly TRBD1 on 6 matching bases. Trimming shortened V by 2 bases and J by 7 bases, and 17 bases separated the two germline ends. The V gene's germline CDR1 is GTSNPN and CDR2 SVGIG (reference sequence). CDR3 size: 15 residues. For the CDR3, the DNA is TGTGCCTGGAGTCAAGGACCGCAAGGGGGTGAAAAACTGTTTTTT. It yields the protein CAWSQGPQGGEKLFF.

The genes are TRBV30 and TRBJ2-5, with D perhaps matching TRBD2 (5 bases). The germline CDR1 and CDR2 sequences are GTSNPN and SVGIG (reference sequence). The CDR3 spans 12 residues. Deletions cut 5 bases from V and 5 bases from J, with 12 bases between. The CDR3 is CAWRLGGETQYF. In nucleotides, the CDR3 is TGTGCCTGGCGTTTGGGCGGGGAGACCCAGTACTTC.

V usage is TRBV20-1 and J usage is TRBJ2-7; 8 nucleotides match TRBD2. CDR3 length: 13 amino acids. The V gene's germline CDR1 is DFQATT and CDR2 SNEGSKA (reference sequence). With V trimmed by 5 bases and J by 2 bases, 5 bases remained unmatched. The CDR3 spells CSARSGAPYEQYF. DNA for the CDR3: TGCAGTGCTCGTAGCGGGGCTCCCTACGAGCAGTACTTC.

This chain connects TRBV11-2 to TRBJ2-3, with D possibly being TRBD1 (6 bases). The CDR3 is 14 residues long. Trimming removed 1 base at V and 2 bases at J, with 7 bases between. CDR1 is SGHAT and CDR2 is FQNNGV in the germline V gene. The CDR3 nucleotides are TGTGCCAGCAGCTTAGGACAGGCCACAGATACGCAGTATTTT. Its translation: CASSLGQATDTQYF. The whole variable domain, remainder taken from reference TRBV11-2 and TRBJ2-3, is EAGVAQSPRYKIIEKRQSVAFWCNPISGHATLYWYQQILGQGPKLLIQFQNNGVVDDSQLPKDRFSAERLKGVDSTLKIQPAKLEDSAVYLCASSLGQATDTQYFGPGTRLTVL.

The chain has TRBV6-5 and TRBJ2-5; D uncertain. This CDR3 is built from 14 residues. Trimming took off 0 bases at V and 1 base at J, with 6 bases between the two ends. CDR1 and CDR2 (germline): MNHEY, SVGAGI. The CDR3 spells CASSYSRVQETQYF. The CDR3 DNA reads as TGTGCCAGCAGTTACTCTAGAGTCCAAGAGACCCAGTACTTC.

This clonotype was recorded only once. DNA for the CDR3: TGTGCCACCAGCGGAACGACAGGGGCGGGAGGCTACACCTTC. Its translation is CATSGTTGAGGYTF. This chain joins TRBV15 and TRBJ1-2; 8 bases are shared with TRBD1. Per the germline V gene, CDR1 is LNHNV and CDR2 is YYDKDF (reference sequence). The V segment lost 5 bases and the J segment 8 bases; nucleotides outside the gene matches: 10. The CDR3 length is 14 residues.

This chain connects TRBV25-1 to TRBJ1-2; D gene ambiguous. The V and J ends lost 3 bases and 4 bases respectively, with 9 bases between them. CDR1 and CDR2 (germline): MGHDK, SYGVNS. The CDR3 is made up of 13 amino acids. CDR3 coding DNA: TGTGCCAGCAGTGACGAGCCTCCCTATGGCTACACCTTC. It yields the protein CASSDEPPYGYTF.

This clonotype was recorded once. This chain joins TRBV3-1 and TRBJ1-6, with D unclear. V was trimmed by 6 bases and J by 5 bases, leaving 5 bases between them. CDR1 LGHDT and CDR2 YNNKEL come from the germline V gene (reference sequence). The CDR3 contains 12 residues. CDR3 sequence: CASRLDNSPLHF. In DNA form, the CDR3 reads TGTGCCAGCAGACTAGATAATTCACCCCTCCACTTT.

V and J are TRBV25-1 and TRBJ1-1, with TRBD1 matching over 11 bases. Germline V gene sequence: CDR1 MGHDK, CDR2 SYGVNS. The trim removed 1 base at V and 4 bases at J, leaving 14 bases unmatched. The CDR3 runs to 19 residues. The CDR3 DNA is TGTGCCAGCAGTGAATCCGGGGACAGGGGGACGGTTGATGTCACTGAAGCTTTCTTT. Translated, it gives CASSESGDRGTVDVTEAFF.

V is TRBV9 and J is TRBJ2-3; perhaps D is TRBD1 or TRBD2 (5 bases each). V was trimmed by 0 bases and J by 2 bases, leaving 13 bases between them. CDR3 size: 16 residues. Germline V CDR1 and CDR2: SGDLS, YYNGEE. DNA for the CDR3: TGTGCCAGCAGCGTAGGGGCCCGGGGCCCCACAGATACGCAGTATTTT. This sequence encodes CASSVGARGPTDTQYF.

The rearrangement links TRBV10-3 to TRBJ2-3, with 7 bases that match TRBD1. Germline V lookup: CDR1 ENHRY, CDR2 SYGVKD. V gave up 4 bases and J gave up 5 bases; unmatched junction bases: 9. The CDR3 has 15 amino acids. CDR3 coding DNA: TGTGCCATCAGTGTGGACAGGAAAATGTTAGATACGCAGTATTTT. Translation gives CAISVDRKMLDTQYF.

The CDR3 bases are TGTGCCAGCAGCCAAGACAGGGGGCTGACCTACGAGCAGTACTTC. Translating gives CASSQDRGLTYEQYF. V usage is TRBV4-2 and J usage is TRBJ2-7; TRBD1 aligns across 8 bases. V was clipped by 0 bases and J by 2 bases; unmatched bases: 3. Germline values: CDR1 LGHNA, CDR2 YNFKEQ. The CDR3 contains 15 residues.

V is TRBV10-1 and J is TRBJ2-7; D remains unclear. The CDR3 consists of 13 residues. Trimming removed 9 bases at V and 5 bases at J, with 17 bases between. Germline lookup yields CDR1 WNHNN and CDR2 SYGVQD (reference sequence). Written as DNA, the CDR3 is TGCGCCAGTATGGACGGTCAGGTGGACGAGCAGTACTTC. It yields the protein CASMDGQVDEQYF.

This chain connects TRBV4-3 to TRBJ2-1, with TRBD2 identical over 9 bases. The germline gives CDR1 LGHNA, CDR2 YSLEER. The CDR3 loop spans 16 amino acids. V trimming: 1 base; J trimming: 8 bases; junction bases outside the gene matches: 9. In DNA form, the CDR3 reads TGCGCCAGCAGCCAAGGAATAGCGGGAGATGTAGATGAGCAGTTCTTC. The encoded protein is CASSQGIAGDVDEQFF.

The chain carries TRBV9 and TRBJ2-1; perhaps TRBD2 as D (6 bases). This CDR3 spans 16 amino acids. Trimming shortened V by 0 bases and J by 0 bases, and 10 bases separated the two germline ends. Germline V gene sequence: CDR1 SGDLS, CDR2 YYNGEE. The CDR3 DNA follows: TGTGCCAGCAGCGTAGTTGGAGGGAGCTCCTACAATGAGCAGTTCTTC. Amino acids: CASSVVGGSSYNEQFF.

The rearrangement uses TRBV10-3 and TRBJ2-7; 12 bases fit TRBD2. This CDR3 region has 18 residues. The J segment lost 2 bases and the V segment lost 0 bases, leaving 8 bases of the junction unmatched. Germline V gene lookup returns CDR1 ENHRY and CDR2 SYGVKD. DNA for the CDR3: TGTGCCATCAGTGAGTCGGAGAGCTGGACTAGCGGGACCTACGAGCAGTACTTC. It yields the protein CAISESESWTSGTYEQYF.

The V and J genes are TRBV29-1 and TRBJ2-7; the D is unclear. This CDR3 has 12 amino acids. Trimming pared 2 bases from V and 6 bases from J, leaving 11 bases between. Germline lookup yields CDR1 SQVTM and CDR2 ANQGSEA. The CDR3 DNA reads TGCAGCGTTGAAAGTATAGGGTTCGAGCAGTACTTC. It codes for CSVESIGFEQYF.

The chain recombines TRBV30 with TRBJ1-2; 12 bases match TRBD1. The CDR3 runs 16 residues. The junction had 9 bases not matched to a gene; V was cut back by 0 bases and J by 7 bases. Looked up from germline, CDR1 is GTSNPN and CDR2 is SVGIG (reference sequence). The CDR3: CAWSVRWGQGAFGYTF. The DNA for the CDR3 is TGTGCCTGGAGTGTACGTTGGGGACAGGGGGCGTTTGGCTACACCTTC.

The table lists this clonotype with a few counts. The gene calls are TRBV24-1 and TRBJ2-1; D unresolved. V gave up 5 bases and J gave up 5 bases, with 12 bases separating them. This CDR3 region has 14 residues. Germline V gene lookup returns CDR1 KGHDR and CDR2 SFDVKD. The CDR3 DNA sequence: TGTGCCACCAGTGCAGGCCCCAGGAACAATGAGCAGTTCTTC. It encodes CATSAGPRNNEQFF.

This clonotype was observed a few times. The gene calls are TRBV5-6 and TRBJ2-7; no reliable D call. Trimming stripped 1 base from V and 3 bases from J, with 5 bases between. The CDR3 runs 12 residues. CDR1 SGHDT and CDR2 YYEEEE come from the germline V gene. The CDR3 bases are TGTGCCAGCAGCTTGACAGACTACGAGCAGTACTTC. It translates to CASSLTDYEQYF.

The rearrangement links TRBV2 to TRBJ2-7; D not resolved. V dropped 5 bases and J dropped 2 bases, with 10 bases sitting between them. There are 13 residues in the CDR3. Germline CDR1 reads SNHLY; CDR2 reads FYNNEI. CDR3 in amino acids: CASSFPGPYEQYF. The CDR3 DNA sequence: TGTGCCAGCAGTTTTCCTGGGCCCTACGAGCAGTACTTC.

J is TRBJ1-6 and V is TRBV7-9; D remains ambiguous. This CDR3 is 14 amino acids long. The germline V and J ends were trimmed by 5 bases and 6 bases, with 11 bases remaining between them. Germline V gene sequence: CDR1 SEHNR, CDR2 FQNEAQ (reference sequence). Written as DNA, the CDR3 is TGTGCCAGCAGCCTATCGGGAGCTAATTCACCCCTCCACTTT. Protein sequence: CASSLSGANSPLHF.

The CDR3 DNA sequence: TGCAGTGCTAGACACTCAAACCCAAAGCGGGGAAGCTCCTACAATGAGCAGTTCTTC. This encodes CSARHSNPKRGSSYNEQFF. V and J are TRBV20-1 and TRBJ2-1; 7 positions agree with TRBD2. The germline gives CDR1 DFQATT, CDR2 SNEGSKA (reference sequence). The length of the CDR3 is 19 residues. V gave up 2 bases and J gave up 0 bases; unmatched junction bases: 16.